The sequence of this T cell receptor beta chain was determined in a study of human T cells and chemical hapten exposure. Study-wide results and limits: The number of TCRs above 1 in 1000 frequency did not change after DPC sensitization. Significantly more large CDR3 similarity clusters were formed by expanded TCRs than by controls.

Time point indicated: patch test 1, 2 weeks after DPC sensitization. Treatment indicated: therapeutic diphenylcyclopropenone sensitization with weekly scalp DPC. Deletions cut 2 bases from V and 0 bases from J, with 7 bases between. The CDR3 totals 14 residues. Germline CDR1 SGHTA, CDR2 FQGTGA. TCRdb called the RACE reads again in MiXCR, with one record for every CDR3 protein. The sample carries 150,000 to 200,000 distinct CDR3 sequences, roughly 15% recorded once. A remark on this clonotype: Antigen: not known.

This sequence joins TRBV7-3 and TRBJ1-1; D is unclear. The sequencing used whole blood, collected in connection with sensitization to the hapten diphenylcyclopropenone (DPC). The receptor was derived from a young woman with alopecia areata. Some clones in this sample may be carry-over from other donors' samples. CDR3 in amino acids: CASSLVRMNTEAFF. The DNA of the CDR3 is TGTGCCAGCAGCTTAGTTCGGATGAACACTGAAGCTTTCTTT.